A single sample is the source of the 10 T cell receptor beta chains below, sequenced in a study of vaccination effects on CD4 cells after COVID-19. With the ViraFEST assay, the study expanded antigen-specific CD4+ T cells using viral peptide pools, then sequenced them. Cultured cells yielded isolated CD4+ T cells after around 9 days. This individual contracted SARS-CoV-2 between March and December 2020, as verified by PCR. BNT162b2 vaccine or mRNA-1273 vaccine was given to participants in two doses. The antigens these receptors bind are not known. Measured with immunoSEQ multiplex PCR; TCRdb has only the in-frame clones, and not every one. This table has approximately 15,000 clones, about 78% appearing once. This specimen was CD4+ T cells from PBMCs cultured with SARS-CoV-2 spike peptides, taken after COVID-19 vaccination. Receptors were obtained from a human donor who had a prior SARS-CoV-2 infection.

The V call is TRBV5-1, the J call TRBJ1-1; TRBD1 might be the D (6 bases). Germline V gives CDR1 SGHRS, CDR2 YFSETQ. This CDR3 region has 14 residues. V was clipped by 7 bases and J by 1 base, with 14 bases between them. As DNA, the CDR3 is TGCGCCAGCGCTAGGGGGGAACGGAACACTGAAGCTTTCTTT. Residues: CASARGERNTEAFF.

J is TRBJ2-7 and V is TRBV5-6; D not certain. Germline lookup yields CDR1 SGHDT and CDR2 YYEEEE. V shed 1 base and J shed 4 bases, with 12 bases lying between them. This CDR3 has 14 residues. This CDR3 reads CASSLLGVSYEQYF. As DNA, the CDR3 is TGTGCCAGCAGCTTGTTGGGTGTCTCATACGAGCAGTACTTC.

This rearrangement joins TRBV9 to TRBJ1-3, with D perhaps matching TRBD1 (5 bases). Germline V gene sequence: CDR1 SGDLS, CDR2 YYNGEE. V lost 0 bases, J lost 2 bases, and 12 bases lay in between. This CDR3 has 16 amino acids. The CDR3 bases are TGTGCCAGCAGCGTAGAAGCAGGGTGGGCTGGAAACACCATATATTTT. Translation gives CASSVEAGWAGNTIYF. Based on the CDR3 plus reference TRBV9 and TRBJ1-3, the full variable domain is DSGVTQTPKHLITATGQRVTLRCSPRSGDLSVYWYQQSLDQGLQFLIQYYNGEERAKGNILERFSAQQFPDLHSELNLSSLELGDSALYFCASSVEAGWAGNTIYFGEGSWLTVV.

This clone was observed a few times. The chain links TRBV18 to TRBJ1-1; D is uncertain. CDR1 is KGHSH, CDR2 LQKENI, per germline. V was shortened by 4 bases and J by 1 base, with 10 bases between the two germline ends. There are 14 residues in the CDR3. The CDR3 bases are TGTGCCAGCTCACTCTCAGACGGGAACACTGAAGCTTTCTTT. Translation: CASSLSDGNTEAFF. Using reference TRBV18 and TRBJ1-1 for the parts outside the CDR3, the full variable domain is NAGVMQNPRHLVRRRGQEARLRCSPMKGHSHVYWYRQLPEEGLKFMVYLQKENIIDESGMPKERFSAEFPKEGPSILRIQQVVRGDSAAYFCASSLSDGNTEAFFGQGTRLTVV.

The chain recombines TRBV6-6 with TRBJ2-1; D might be TRBD1 (6 bases). Between the trimmed V and J ends, which lost 4 bases and 10 bases, there was a span of 14 bases. CDR3 length: 13 amino acids. CDR1 is MNHNY, CDR2 SVGAGI, per germline (reference sequence). CDR3 amino acids: CASSSLTGGEQFF. In DNA form, the CDR3 reads TGTGCCAGCAGTTCCTTGACAGGCGGAGAGCAGTTCTTC.

V usage is TRBV20-1 and J usage is TRBJ2-5; D unresolved. V lost 3 bases and J lost 4, with 6 bases in between. The CDR3 consists of 11 residues. Looked up from germline, CDR1 is DFQATT and CDR2 is SNEGSKA (reference sequence). The CDR3 protein is CSAREGETQYF. The CDR3 DNA sequence: TGCAGTGCTAGGGAAGGAGAGACCCAGTACTTC.

The chain employs TRBV4-1 and TRBJ2-5; D is unclear. V lost 2 bases, J lost 1 base, and 8 bases lay in between. This CDR3 comprises 14 residues. Germline V gene data show CDR1 as MGHRA and CDR2 as YSYEKL. The CDR3 region is CASSQPNSQETQYF. CDR3 DNA: TGCGCCAGCAGCCAACCCAACTCCCAAGAGACCCAGTACTTC.

The J gene is TRBJ2-6, the V gene TRBV6-5; D remains ambiguous. Germline CDR1 is MNHEY and CDR2 is SVGAGI. V lost 0 bases and J 2 bases, leaving 8 bases between the germline ends. This CDR3 is 16 amino acids long. The CDR3 sequence is CASSYSFEAGANVLTF. The DNA for the CDR3 is TGTGCCAGCAGTTACTCTTTTGAAGCTGGGGCCAACGTCCTGACTTTC.

The chain uses TRBV7-2 and TRBJ2-1; maybe TRBD1 (5 bases). CDR1 and CDR2 from the germline V gene are SGHTA and FQGNSA. The CDR3 spans 14 residues. V was shortened by 5 bases and J by 5 bases, with 13 bases between the two germline ends. The CDR3 nucleotides read TGTGCCAGCAGCCAACAGGTTTCAAACAATGAGCAGTTCTTC. Protein sequence: CASSQQVSNNEQFF.

By sample share, this clone is medium-sized. V is TRBV5-5 and J is TRBJ1-2; the D gene is possibly TRBD1 (6 bases). The V end lost 2 bases, the J end lost 7 bases, and 12 bases lay between the germline ends. The germline V gene encodes CDR1 SGHKS and CDR2 YYEKEE (reference sequence). The CDR3 has 13 residues. The CDR3 loop is CASSFSGALGYTF. The DNA for the CDR3 is TGTGCCAGCAGCTTCTCGGGGGCGCTTGGCTACACCTTC.